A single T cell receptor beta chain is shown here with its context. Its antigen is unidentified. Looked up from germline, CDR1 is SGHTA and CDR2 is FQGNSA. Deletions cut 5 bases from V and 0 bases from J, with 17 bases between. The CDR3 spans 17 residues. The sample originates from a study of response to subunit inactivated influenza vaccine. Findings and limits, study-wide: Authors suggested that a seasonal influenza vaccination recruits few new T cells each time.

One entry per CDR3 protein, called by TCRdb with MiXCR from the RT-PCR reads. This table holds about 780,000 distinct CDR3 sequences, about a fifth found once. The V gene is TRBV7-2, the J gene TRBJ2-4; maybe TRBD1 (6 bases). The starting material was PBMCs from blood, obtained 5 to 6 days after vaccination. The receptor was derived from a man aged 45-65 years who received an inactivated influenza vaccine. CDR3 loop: CASSPRTEHLAKNIQYF. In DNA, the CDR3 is TGTGCCAGCAGCCCCCGGACAGAACACCTAGCCAAAAACATTCAGTACTTC.